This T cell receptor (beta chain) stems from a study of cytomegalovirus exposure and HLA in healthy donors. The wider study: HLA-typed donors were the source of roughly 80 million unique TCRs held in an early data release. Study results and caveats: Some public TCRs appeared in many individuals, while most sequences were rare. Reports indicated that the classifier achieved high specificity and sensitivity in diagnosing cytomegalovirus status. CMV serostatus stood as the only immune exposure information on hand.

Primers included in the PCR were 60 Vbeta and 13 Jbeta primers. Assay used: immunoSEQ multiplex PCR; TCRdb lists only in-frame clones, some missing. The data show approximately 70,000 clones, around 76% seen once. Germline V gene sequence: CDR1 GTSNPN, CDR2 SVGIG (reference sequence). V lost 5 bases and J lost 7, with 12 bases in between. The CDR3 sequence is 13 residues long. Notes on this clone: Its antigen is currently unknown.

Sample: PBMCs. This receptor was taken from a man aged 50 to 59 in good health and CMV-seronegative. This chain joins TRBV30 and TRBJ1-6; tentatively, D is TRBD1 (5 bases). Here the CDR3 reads CAWGGGFNSPLHF. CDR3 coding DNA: TGTGCCTGGGGCGGGGGTTTCAATTCACCCCTCCACTTT.